What follows are 8 T cell receptor beta chains derived from one specimen sequenced in a study of CD8 T cells in ankylosing spondylitis. MiXCR, run by TCRdb on the 5' RACE reads, gives a single entry per CDR3 protein. The table has 100,000 to 150,000 distinct CDR3 sequences, around 9.7% seen once. Sequenced: blood, either unsorted or a sorted T cell fraction (not recorded which). The source is a male donor with ankylosing spondylitis or in good health (not recorded which).

This clonotype was recorded at least ten times. The V gene is TRBV9, the J gene TRBJ2-1; a possible D gene is TRBD2 (6 bases). CDR3 length: 14 amino acids. CDR1 and CDR2 (germline): SGDLS, YYNGEE. V was trimmed by 0 bases and J by 9 bases, leaving 13 bases between them. CDR3: CASSVDVGSVEQFF. The CDR3 bases are TGTGCCAGCAGCGTAGATGTCGGGAGTGTTGAGCAGTTCTTC.

The chain is built from TRBV5-1 and TRBJ2-5; the match to TRBD1 covers 7 bases. The CDR3 sequence is 15 residues long. The V and J ends lost 6 bases and 4 bases, in that order; junction bases with no gene match: 12. The germline V gene has CDR1 SGHRS and CDR2 YFSETQ. DNA for the CDR3: TGCGCCAGCACCGCGACTCCGGGACAGCGAGAGACCCAGTACTTC. Translation: CASTATPGQRETQYF.

This clonotype was counted many times. The rearrangement uses TRBV7-2 and TRBJ2-7, with D possibly matching TRBD1 (6 bases). Germline V lookup: CDR1 SGHTA, CDR2 FQGNSA. V was shortened by 1 base and J by 0 bases, with 10 bases between the two germline ends. The CDR3 sequence is 15 residues long. Written as DNA, the CDR3 is TGTGCCAGCAGCTTAGAACAGGGAGTCTCCTACGAGCAGTACTTC. Amino acids: CASSLEQGVSYEQYF.

The rearrangement uses TRBV15 and TRBJ2-7, with a possible D match to TRBD2 (6 bases). The CDR3 totals 14 residues. The V end was cut by 5 bases, the J end by 5 bases, with 16 bases between. Germline V gene lookup returns CDR1 LNHNV and CDR2 YYDKDF (reference sequence). The CDR3 DNA sequence: TGTGCCACCAGCCTAGGGGAGCAGCGGGACGAGCAGTACTTC. Translation gives CATSLGEQRDEQYF.

Many counts were recorded for this clonotype. The rearrangement links TRBV3-1 to TRBJ1-1; a weak D match, TRBD1 (5 bases). From germline, CDR1 is LGHDT and CDR2 YNNKEL (reference sequence). The CDR3 extends over 15 amino acids. V was clipped by 1 base and J by 1 base, with 10 bases between them. Written as DNA, the CDR3 is TGTGCCAGCAGCCAAGCCGACAGAAGGAACACTGAAGCTTTCTTT. Translated: CASSQADRRNTEAFF.

Comments on this clonotype: A read error may explain this, as a much larger clone is one base away. The chain combines TRBV9 with TRBJ2-1; D could derive from TRBD1 or TRBD2 (5 bases each). Trimming removed 3 bases from V and 8 bases from J, with 18 bases in between. The CDR3 runs 15 residues. Germline CDR1 SGDLS, CDR2 YYNGEE. The CDR3 nucleotides read TGTGCCAGCAGCGCAGCTACCACTGGGGGTGATGAGCAGTTCTTC. Protein sequence: CASSAATTGGDEQFF. Drawing the rest from reference TRBV9 and TRBJ2-1, the complete variable domain is DSGVTQTPKHLITATGQRVTLRCSPRSGDLSVYWYQQSLDQGLQFLIQYYNGEERAKGNILERFSAQQFPDLHSELNLSSLELGDSALYFCASSAATTGGDEQFFGPGTRLTVL.

The chain recombines TRBV7-9 with TRBJ2-1; D not certain. V was pared by 5 bases and J by 4 bases, with 21 bases between. This CDR3 is 17 amino acids long. Germline loops: CDR1 SEHNR, CDR2 FQNEAQ (reference sequence). CDR3 in DNA: TGTGCCAGCAGCAGGCTGGTCGTAAGCACAAATTACAATGAGCAGTTCTTC. Its protein is CASSRLVVSTNYNEQFF.

This clonotype was observed at least ten times. The rearrangement links TRBV7-3 to TRBJ2-7; 10 bases align to TRBD1. V lost 0 bases and J lost 0; bases outside the gene matches: 5. The CDR3 has 17 residues. Germline-derived CDR1 and CDR2 are SGHTA and FQGTGA. CDR3 sequence (DNA): TGTGCCAGCAGCTTAACCGGGACAGGGGAAAGCTCCTACGAGCAGTACTTC. It specifies CASSLTGTGESSYEQYF.